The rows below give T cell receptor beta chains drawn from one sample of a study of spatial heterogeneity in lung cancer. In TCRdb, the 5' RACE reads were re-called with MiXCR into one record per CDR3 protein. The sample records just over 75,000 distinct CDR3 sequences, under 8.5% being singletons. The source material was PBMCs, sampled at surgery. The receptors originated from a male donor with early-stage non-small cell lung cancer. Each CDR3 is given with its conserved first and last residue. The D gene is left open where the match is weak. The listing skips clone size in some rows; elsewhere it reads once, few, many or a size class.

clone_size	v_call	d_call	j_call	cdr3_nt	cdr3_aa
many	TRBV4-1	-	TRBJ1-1	TGCGCCAGCAGCCAAGAAGGCTCGGGGGCAGGAAGAACTGAAGCTTTCTTT	CASSQEGSGAGRTEAFF
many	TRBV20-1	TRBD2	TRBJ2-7	TGCAGTGCTGGGGCTCTAGCGGGAGGGGACTACGAGCAGTACTTC	CSAGALAGGDYEQYF
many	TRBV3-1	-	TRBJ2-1	TGTGCCAGCAGCCAAGAGTCTGCGGGCAACTCCTACAATGAGCAGTTCTTC	CASSQESAGNSYNEQFF
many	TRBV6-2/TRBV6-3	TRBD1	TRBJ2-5	TGTGCCAGCAGGAGCCTAATGGGACAGGGAGCCCAAGAGACCCAGTACTTC	CASRSLMGQGAQETQYF
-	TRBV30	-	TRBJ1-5	TGTGCCTGGAGTAAAAGGGAGAATCAGCCCCAGCATTTT	CAWSKRENQPQHF
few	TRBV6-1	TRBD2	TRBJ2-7	TGTGCCAGCAGTGAATACGGTGGGAGGGTGCCCTACGAGCAGTACTTC	CASSEYGGRVPYEQYF
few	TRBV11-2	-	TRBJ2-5	TGTGCCAGCAGGCGGGCCCCGGGGGAACAAGAGACCCAGTACTTC	CASRRAPGEQETQYF
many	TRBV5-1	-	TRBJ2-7	TGCGCCAGCAGCTTGGCGCCAGGGAGGTATTTCTTC	CASSLAPGRYFF
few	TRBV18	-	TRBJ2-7	TGTGCCAGCTCGAGGGGTAGTTTGGACGAGCAGTACTTC	CASSRGSLDEQYF
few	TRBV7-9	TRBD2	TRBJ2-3	TGTGCCAGCAGCTCCCGCCGTAGCGGGAGGGCCCGCGCAGATACGCAGTATTTT	CASSSRRSGRARADTQYF
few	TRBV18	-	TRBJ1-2	TGTGCCAGCTCACCACAGGAGGACGGCTACACCTTC	CASSPQEDGYTF
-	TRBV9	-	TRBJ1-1	TGTGCCAGCAGCGTAGCTGGCCTGAACACTGAAGCTTTCTTT	CASSVAGLNTEAFF
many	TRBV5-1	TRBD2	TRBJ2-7	TGCGCCAGCAAAGTGGCGGGAGGGCCGAACGAGCAGTACTTC	CASKVAGGPNEQYF
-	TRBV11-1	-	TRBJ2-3	TGTGCCAGCAGCCTGGGGTCAGCGGGTCGCACAGATACGCAGTATTTT	CASSLGSAGRTDTQYF
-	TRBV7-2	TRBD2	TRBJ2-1	TGTGCCAGCAGCCCTATACTAGCGGGAGTTATACATGAGCAGTTCTTC	CASSPILAGVIHEQFF
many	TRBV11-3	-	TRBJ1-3	TGTGCCAGCAGCCCCGGGCAGGGTCCTGGAAACACCATATATTTT	CASSPGQGPGNTIYF
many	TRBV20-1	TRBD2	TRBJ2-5	TGCAGTGCCGACGTTACTAGCGGGGAGACCCAGTACTTC	CSADVTSGETQYF
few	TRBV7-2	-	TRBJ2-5	TGTGCCAGCAGCTTAGCGAGTGGGGCCCAAGTGGAGACCCAGTACTTC	CASSLASGAQVETQYF
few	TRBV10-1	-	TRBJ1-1	TGCGCCAGCAGTGAGGCAGGGACGTACACTGAAGCTTTCTTT	CASSEAGTYTEAFF
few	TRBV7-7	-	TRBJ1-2	TGTGCCAGCAGCTTAGCGGAGGGGGGACCCCCAACCTTC	CASSLAEGGPPTF
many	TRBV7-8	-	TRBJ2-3	TGTGCCAGCAGTGGGGGGCGCACAGATACGCAGTATTTT	CASSGGRTDTQYF
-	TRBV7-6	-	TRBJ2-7	TGTGCCAGCAGCTTAGGCCCGGGGAACGAGCAGTACTTC	CASSLGPGNEQYF
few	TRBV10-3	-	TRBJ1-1	TGTGCCATCACTCCCACAGGGTTGGGCGGCACTGAAGCTTTCTTT	CAITPTGLGGTEAFF
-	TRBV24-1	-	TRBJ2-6	TGTGCCACCAGTTACGGCTATGGTGGGGCCAACGTCCTGACTTTC	CATSYGYGGANVLTF
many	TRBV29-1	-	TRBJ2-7	TGCAGCGTTGTTGGTGACGGCCTCTACGAGCAGTACTTC	CSVVGDGLYEQYF
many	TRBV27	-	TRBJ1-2	TGTGCCAGCAGTTTATCGATAAATACGGCGGTTGGCTACACCTTC	CASSLSINTAVGYTF
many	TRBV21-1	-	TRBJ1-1	TGTGCCAGCAGCTATCGTCTGGCACGCCGCCGGGCTTTCTTT	CASSYRLARRRAFF
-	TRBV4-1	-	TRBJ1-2	TGCGCCAGCAGCCAAGATAGACAGGCAAACTATGGCTACACCTTC	CASSQDRQANYGYTF
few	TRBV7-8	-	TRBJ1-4	TGTGCCAGCAGCTCTGAGGCCGCAACTAATGAAAAACTGTTTTTT	CASSSEAATNEKLFF
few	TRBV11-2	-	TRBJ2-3	TGTGCCAGCAGCTTAGGGCCATTCACAGATACGCAGTATTTT	CASSLGPFTDTQYF
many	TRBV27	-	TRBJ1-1	TGTGCCAGCAGCCCGGGGCGAGTGAACACTGAAGCTTTCTTT	CASSPGRVNTEAFF
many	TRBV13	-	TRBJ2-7	TGTGCCAGCAGCTTACTAGTAGCCCACGAGCAGTACTTC	CASSLLVAHEQYF
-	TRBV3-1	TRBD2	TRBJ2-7	TGTGCCAGCAGGTTGGGACTAGCGGCTTCCCACGAGCAGTACTTC	CASRLGLAASHEQYF
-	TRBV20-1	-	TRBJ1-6	TGCAGTGCAGGGACATCCGGTTCACCCCTCCACTTT	CSAGTSGSPLHF
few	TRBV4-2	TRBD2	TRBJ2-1	TGTGCCAGCAGCCGCGCCGGGACTAGCCTCTCCAATGAGCAGTTCTTC	CASSRAGTSLSNEQFF
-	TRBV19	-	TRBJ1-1	TGTGCCAGTAACCAGAATCGACAGGTTGAAAACACTGAAGCTTTCTTT	CASNQNRQVENTEAFF
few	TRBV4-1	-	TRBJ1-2	TGCGCCAGCAGCCAAGAAACGGACGGCTATGGCTACACCTTC	CASSQETDGYGYTF
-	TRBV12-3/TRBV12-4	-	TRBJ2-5	TGTGCCAGCAGTTTCATTTGGTCCCGGGAGACCCAGTACTTC	CASSFIWSRETQYF
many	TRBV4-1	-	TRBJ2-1	TGCGCCAGCAGCCAAGCGGTGACCTACAATGAGCAGTTCTTC	CASSQAVTYNEQFF
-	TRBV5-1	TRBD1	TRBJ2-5	TGCGCCAGCAGCTTGATGACAGGGGGAGATGAGACCCAGAACTTC	CASSLMTGGDETQNF
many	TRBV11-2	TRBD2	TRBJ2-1	TGTGCCAGCAGCTTAGACCTCAGACTAGCGGATTACAATGAGCAGTTCTTC	CASSLDLRLADYNEQFF
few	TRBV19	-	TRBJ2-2	TGTGCCAGTACCACCCCGTTTCTGAACACCGGGGAGCTGTTTTTT	CASTTPFLNTGELFF
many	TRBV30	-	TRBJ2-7	TGTGCCTGGAGTGGGCAAGGGGCCTACGAGCAGTACTTC	CAWSGQGAYEQYF
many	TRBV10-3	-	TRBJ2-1	TGTGCCATCAGTGGGGGGGACCCCGGGAGCAATGAGCAGTTCTTC	CAISGGDPGSNEQFF
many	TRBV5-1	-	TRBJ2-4	TGCGCCAGCAGCTTGGGAACGACAGAACTAGCCAAAAACATTCAGTACTTC	CASSLGTTELAKNIQYF
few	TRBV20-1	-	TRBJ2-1	TGCAGTGCTACCCTAGACAGTACCAATGAGCAGTTCTTC	CSATLDSTNEQFF
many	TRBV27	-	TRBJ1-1	TGTGCCAGCAGTCAGCGGAGAGACCGTGAAGCTTTCTTT	CASSQRRDREAFF
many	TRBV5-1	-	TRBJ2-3	TGCGCCAGCAGCCTCGGACTTGCGTCAGATACGCAGTATTTT	CASSLGLASDTQYF
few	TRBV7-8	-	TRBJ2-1	TGTGCCAGCAGCTTAAATGGATACAATGAGCAGTTCTTC	CASSLNGYNEQFF
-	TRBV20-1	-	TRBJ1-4	TGCAGTGCGTCAGGGGTGCCTAATGAAAAACTGTTTTTT	CSASGVPNEKLFF